This TCR beta chain was recorded in a study of T-cell reconstitution after alpha-beta-depleted transplantation in children. This CDR3 is built from 19 residues. Trimming shortened V by 4 bases and J by 3 bases, and 24 bases separated the two germline ends. Germline CDR1 is LGHNA and CDR2 is YNFKEQ. Unique molecular identifiers featured in how the TCRbeta library was prepared. TCRdb reprocessed the PCR reads with MiXCR, giving one entry per CDR3 protein. The repertoire consists of about 980,000 distinct CDR3 sequences, with roughly 29% occurring once and the leading ten covering about 28%. This chain joins TRBV4-2 and TRBJ1-4, with TRBD1 as a possible D gene (5 bases). This TCR derives from a boy in the first two years of life who had a stem cell transplant for SCID, so the T cells may come from the graft donor. The input for sequencing was PBMCs, mostly from graft donor cells, taken 360 days after TCRalphabeta/CD19-depleted stem cell transplant. The CDR3 DNA reads TGTGCCAGCAGCCCTCGGACATATCCTGGCCGTGGAGCTAATGAAAAACTGTTTTTT. Protein: CASSPRTYPGRGANEKLFF.